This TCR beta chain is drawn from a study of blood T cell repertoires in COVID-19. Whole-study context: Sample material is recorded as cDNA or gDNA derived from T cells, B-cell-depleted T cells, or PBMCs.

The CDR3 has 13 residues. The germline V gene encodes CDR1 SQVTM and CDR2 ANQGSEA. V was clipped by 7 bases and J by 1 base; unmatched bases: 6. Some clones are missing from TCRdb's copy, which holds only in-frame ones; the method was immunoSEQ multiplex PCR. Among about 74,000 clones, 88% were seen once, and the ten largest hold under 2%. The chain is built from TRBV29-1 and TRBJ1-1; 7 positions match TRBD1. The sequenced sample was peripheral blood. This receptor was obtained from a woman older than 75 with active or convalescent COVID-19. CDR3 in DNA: TGCAGCGGACAGGGATTTCGGAACACTGAAGCTTTCTTT. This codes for CSGQGFRNTEAFF. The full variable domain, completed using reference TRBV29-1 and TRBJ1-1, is SAVISQKPSRDICQRGTSLTIQCQVDSQVTMMFWYRQQPGQSLTLIATANQGSEATYESGFVIDKFPISRPNLTFSTLTVSNMSPEDSSIYLCSGQGFRNTEAFFGQGTRLTVV.